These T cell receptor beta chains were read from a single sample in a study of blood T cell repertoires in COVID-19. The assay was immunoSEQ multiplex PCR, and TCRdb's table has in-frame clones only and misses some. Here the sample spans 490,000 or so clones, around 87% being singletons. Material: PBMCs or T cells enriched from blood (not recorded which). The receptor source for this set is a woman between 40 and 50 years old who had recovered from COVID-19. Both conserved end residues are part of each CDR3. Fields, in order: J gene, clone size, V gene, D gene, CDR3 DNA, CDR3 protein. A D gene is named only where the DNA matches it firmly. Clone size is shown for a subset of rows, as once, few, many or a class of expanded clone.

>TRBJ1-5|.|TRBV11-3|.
TGTGCCAGCGCTTACGCCTATAGCAATCAGCCCCAGCATTTT
CASAYAYSNQPQHF
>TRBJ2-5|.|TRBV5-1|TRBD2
TGCGCCAGCAGCTCCGGACTAGCGGGAGCGGAAGAGACCCAGTACTTC
CASSSGLAGAEETQYF
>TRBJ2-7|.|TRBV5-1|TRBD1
TGCGCCAGCAGCTCCCTGGACAGGGGCGCACACGAGCAGTACTTC
CASSSLDRGAHEQYF
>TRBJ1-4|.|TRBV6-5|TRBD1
TGTGCCAGCAGTTACTCCGGACAGGGGCTGGGAAAACTGTTTTTT
CASSYSGQGLGKLFF
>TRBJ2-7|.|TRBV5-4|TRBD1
TGTGCCAGCAGCTTGGGACAGGGGGGCTCCTACGAGCAGTACTTC
CASSLGQGGSYEQYF
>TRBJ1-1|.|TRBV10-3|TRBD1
TGTGCCATCAGGGATGGACAGGGCCTGAACACTGAAGCTTTCTTT
CAIRDGQGLNTEAFF
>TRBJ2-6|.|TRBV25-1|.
TGTGCCAGCGTAGGGAGGTCGGACTCTGGGGCCAACGTCCTGACTTTC
CASVGRSDSGANVLTF
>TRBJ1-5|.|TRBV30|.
TGTGCCTGGAGTGGGATGGGGGGGATTCAGCCCCAGCATTTT
CAWSGMGGIQPQHF
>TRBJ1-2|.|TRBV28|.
TGTGCCAGCAGAAAACAGGGATCTAGTGGCTACACCTTC
CASRKQGSSGYTF
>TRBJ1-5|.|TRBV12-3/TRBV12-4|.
TGTGCCAGCAGTCAAAGGAGGGATCAGCCCCAGCATTTT
CASSQRRDQPQHF
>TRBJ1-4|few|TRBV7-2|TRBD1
TGTGCCAGCTCTAGGGGACAGGGAAATGAAAAACTGTTTTTT
CASSRGQGNEKLFF
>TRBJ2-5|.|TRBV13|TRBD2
TGTGCCAGCTCCCACGGGACTAGCGGGAGGCGAAAAGGAGAGACCCAGTACTTC
CASSHGTSGRRKGETQYF
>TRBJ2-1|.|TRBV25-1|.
TGTGCCAGCAGTGGCAGGGGATGGGAGCAGTTCTTC
CASSGRGWEQFF
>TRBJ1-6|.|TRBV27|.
TGTGCCAGCAGTTTTACAGCCTCGGGGAATTCACCCCTCCACTTT
CASSFTASGNSPLHF
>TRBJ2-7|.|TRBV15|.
TGTGCCACCAGCAGAGATCCTGGACTGTCCTACGAGCAGTACTTC
CATSRDPGLSYEQYF
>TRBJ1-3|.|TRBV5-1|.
TGCGCCAGCAGCTTGGCAGGAAACACCATATATTTT
CASSLAGNTIYF
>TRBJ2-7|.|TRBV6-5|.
TGTGCCAGCAGTTACTCCGCCGTCGAGCCCTACGAGCAGTACTTC
CASSYSAVEPYEQYF
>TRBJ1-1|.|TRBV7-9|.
TGTGCCAGCAGCTTAGAGTTTGGGGCCACTGAAGCTTTCTTT
CASSLEFGATEAFF
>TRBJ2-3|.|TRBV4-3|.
TGCGCCAGCAGCCACACCTGGCGGGCTAGCCCAGATACGCAGTATTTT
CASSHTWRASPDTQYF
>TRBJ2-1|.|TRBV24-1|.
TGTGCCACCAGTGTGTCCAGGGGTTTTGATGGGGATGACAATGAGCAGTTCTTC
CATSVSRGFDGDDNEQFF
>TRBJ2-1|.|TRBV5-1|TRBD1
TGCGCCAGCAGCTTGGGCGGGACAGGCGTAAGGAATGAGCAGTTCTTC
CASSLGGTGVRNEQFF
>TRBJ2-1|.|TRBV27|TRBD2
TGTGCCAGCAGTCCCTTAGCGGGAGGGCCCAATGAGCAGTTCTTC
CASSPLAGGPNEQFF
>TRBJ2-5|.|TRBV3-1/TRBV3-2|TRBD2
TGTGCCAGCAGCCGCGGTACCGGGACTAGCCGGGAGACCCAGTACTTC
CASSRGTGTSRETQYF
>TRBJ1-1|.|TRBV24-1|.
TGTGCCACCAGTGACCGCACAGAGCTTATTGAAGCTTTCTTT
CATSDRTELIEAFF
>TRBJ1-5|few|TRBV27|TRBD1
TGTGCCAGCAGTCCCCGGGACAGGGGGCTAGGGTCTCATTTT
CASSPRDRGLGSHF
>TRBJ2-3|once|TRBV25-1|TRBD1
TGTGCCAGCAGTCTCACAGGGGCAGATACGCAGTATTTT
CASSLTGADTQYF
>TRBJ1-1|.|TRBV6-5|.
TGTGCCAGCGGACACTTGAACACTGAAGCTTTCTTT
CASGHLNTEAFF
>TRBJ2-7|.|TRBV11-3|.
TGTGCCAGCAGCTTTGGGGAGGTAATAGCGAGAGGCTACGAGCAGTACTTC
CASSFGEVIARGYEQYF
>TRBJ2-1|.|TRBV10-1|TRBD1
TGCGCCAGCAGCTCGGGACAGGGGGCGGTCAATGAGCAGTTCTTC
CASSSGQGAVNEQFF
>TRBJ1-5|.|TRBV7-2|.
TGTGCCAGCAGCTCAGGCCAGGGTAGTGATCAGCCCCAGCATTTT
CASSSGQGSDQPQHF
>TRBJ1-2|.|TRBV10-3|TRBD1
TGTGCCATCAGTGAGTCGAGGGGACAGGGCGATTACTATGGCTACACCTTC
CAISESRGQGDYYGYTF
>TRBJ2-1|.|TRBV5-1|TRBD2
TGCGCCAGCAGCTTGATAGTAGGCGGGAGGAATGAGCAGTTCTTC
CASSLIVGGRNEQFF